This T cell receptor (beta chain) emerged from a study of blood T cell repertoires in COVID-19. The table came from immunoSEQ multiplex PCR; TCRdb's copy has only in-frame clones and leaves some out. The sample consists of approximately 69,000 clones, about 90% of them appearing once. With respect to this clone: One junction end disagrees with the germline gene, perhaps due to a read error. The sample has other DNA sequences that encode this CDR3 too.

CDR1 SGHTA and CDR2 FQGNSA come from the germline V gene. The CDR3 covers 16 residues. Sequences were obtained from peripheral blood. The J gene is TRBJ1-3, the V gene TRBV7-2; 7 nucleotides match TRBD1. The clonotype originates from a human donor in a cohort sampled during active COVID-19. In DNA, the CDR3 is TGCGCCAGCAGCATCACAGGGGAGTCCTCTGGAAACACCATATATTTT. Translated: CASSITGESSGNTIYF. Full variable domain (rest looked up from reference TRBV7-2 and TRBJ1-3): GAGVSQSPSNKVTEKGKDVELRCDPISGHTALYWYRQSLGQGLEFLIYFQGNSAPDKSGLPSDRFSAERTGGSVSTLTIQRTQQEDSAVYLCASSITGESSGNTIYFGEGSWLTVV.